This T cell receptor beta chain was sequenced in a study of cytomegalovirus exposure and HLA in healthy donors. Whole-study context: Researchers previously reported finding 117 million unique TCR beta sequences from around 200 million T cells. Whole-study results and caveats: In a later analysis, about 17,000 TCR beta sequences were associated with HLA alleles at 0.05 false discovery rate. DRB1 showed the most TCR associations and HLA-C the fewest in a later analysis, as rates varied by HLA locus.

Amplification used 60 Vbeta primers and 13 Jbeta primers. Data came from immunoSEQ multiplex PCR; TCRdb stores just in-frame clones and leaves some out. Here the sample spans 160,000 or so clones, over 70% being singletons. Comment on this clone: Antigen specificity is unknown.

Sequenced material: PBMCs. The receptor comes from a man aged 18-30 years in good health and CMV-seropositive.

This CDR3 reads CASSLGRGADTQYF. For the CDR3, the DNA is TGCGCCAGCAGCTTGGGGCGGGGAGCAGATACGCAGTATTTT. The chain combines TRBV5-1 with TRBJ2-3, with D tentatively TRBD2 (6 bases). Trimming stripped 0 bases from V and 4 bases from J, with 9 bases between. The CDR3 covers 14 residues. Germline assignment: CDR1 SGHRS and CDR2 YFSETQ.